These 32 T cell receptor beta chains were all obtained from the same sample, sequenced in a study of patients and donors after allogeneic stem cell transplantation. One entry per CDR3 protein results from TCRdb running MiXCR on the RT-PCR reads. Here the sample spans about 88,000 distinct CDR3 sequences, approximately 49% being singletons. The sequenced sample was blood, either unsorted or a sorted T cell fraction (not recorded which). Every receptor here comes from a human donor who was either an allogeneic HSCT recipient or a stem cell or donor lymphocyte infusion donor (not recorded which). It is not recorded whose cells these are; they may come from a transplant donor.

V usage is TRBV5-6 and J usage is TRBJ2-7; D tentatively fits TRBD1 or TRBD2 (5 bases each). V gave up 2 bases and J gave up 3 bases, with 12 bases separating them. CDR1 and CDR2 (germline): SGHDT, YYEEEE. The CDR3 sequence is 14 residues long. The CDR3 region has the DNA TGTGCCAGCAGCTTCGAGGGGACCTTCTACGAGCAGTACTTC. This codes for CASSFEGTFYEQYF.

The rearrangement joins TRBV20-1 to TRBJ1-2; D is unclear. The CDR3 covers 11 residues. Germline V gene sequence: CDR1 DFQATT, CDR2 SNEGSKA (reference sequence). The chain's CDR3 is CSGRLQDWYTF. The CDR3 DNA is TGCAGCGGCAGATTACAAGACTGGTACACCTTC.

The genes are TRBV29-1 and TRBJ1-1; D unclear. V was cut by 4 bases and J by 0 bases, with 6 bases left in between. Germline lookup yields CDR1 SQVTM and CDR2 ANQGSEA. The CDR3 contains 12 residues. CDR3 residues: CSVGPMNTEAFF. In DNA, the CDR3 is TGCAGCGTTGGGCCGATGAACACTGAAGCTTTCTTT.

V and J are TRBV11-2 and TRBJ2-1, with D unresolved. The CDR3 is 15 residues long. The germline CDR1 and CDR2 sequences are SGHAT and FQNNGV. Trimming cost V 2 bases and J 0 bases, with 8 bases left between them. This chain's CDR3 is CASSLSFGSYNEQFF. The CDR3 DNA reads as TGTGCCAGCAGCTTATCGTTCGGCTCCTACAATGAGCAGTTCTTC.

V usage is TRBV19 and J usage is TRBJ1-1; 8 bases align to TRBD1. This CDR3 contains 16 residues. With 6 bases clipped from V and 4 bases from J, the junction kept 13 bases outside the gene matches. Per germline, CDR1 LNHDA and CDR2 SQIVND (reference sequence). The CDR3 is CASRSHPPDRVTEAFF. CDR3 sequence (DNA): TGTGCCAGTAGATCCCACCCCCCGGACAGGGTCACTGAAGCTTTCTTT.

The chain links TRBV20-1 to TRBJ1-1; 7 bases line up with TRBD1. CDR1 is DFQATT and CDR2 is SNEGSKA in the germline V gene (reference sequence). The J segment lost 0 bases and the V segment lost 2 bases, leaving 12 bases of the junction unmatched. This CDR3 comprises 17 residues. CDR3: CSARNPGRGPLNTEAFF. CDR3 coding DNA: TGCAGTGCTAGAAACCCCGGAAGGGGGCCTCTGAACACTGAAGCTTTCTTT.

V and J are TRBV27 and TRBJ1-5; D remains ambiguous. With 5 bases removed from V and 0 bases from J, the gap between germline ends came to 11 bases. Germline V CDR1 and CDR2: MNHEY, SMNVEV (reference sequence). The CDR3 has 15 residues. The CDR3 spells CASSLDGNSNQPQHF. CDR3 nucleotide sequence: TGTGCCAGCAGTCTAGACGGAAATAGCAATCAGCCCCAGCATTTT.

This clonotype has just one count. CDR3 bases: TGTGCCAGCAGTTTTAGCGACGAAAAACTGTTTTTT. Its translation is CASSFSDEKLFF. The rearrangement links TRBV12-3 or TRBV12-4 to TRBJ1-4; D unclear. The CDR3 extends over 12 amino acids. The V and J ends lost 3 bases and 8 bases respectively, with 7 bases between them.

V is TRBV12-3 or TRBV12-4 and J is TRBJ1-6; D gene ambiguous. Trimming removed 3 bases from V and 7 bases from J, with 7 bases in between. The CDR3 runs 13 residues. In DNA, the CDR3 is TGTGCCAGCAGTTTTGGCCAAAATTCACCCCTCCACTTT. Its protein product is CASSFGQNSPLHF.

The CDR3 loop is CASSQEGLPIEKLFF. The CDR3 DNA is TGTGCCAGCAGCCAAGAGGGGTTACCAATAGAGAAACTGTTTTTT. The chain recombines TRBV3-1 with TRBJ1-4; no clear D. The CDR3 totals 15 residues. CDR1 and CDR2 from the germline V gene are LGHDT and YNNKEL (reference sequence). V lost 0 bases and J 11 bases, leaving 16 bases between the germline ends.

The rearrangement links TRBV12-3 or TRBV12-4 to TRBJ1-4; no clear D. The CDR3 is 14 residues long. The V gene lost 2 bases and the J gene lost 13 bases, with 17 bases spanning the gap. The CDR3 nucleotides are TGTGCCAGCAGTTTATGGGAGGGAGCTAGCTCACTGTTTTTT. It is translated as CASSLWEGASSLFF.

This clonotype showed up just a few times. DNA of the CDR3: TGTGCCAGCAGTGTCCCCCAGAACGCTAATGAAAAACTGTTTTTT. Protein sequence: CASSVPQNANEKLFF. The chain recombines TRBV28 with TRBJ1-4; no reliable D call. The ends were cut back, 5 bases at V and 3 bases at J, with 13 bases in the middle. In germline, CDR1 is MDHEN, CDR2 SYDVKM. The CDR3 runs 15 residues.

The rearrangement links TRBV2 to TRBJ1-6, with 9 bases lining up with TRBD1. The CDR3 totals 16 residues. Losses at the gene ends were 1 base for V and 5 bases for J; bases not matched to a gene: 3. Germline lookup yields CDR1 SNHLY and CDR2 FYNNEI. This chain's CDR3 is CASSEDRGRNNSPLHF. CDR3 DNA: TGTGCCAGCAGTGAAGACAGGGGGCGCAATAATTCACCCCTCCACTTT.

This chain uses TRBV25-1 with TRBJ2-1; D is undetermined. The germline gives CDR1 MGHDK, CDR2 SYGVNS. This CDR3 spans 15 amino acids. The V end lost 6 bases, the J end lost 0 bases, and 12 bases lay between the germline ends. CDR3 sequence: CASSPLGGSYNEQFF. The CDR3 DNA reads TGTGCCAGCAGCCCCCTTGGTGGCTCCTACAATGAGCAGTTCTTC.

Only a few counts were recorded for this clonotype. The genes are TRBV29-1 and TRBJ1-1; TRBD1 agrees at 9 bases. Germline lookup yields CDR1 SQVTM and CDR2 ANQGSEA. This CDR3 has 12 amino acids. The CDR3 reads CRGQGYDTEAFF. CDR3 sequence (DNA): TGCAGAGGACAGGGGTACGACACTGAAGCTTTCTTT.

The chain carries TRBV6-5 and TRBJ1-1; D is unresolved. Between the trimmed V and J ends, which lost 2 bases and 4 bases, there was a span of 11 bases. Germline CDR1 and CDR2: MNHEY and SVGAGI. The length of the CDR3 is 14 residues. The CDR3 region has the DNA TGTGCCAGCAGTTACCGAGCTGGGGTCACTGAAGCTTTCTTT. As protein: CASSYRAGVTEAFF.

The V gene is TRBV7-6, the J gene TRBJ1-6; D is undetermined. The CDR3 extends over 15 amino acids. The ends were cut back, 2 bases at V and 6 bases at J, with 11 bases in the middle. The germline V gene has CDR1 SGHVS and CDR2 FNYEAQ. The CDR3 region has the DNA TGTGCCAGCAGCTTACGAAGGGCGGCTAATTCACCCCTCCACTTT. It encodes CASSLRRAANSPLHF.

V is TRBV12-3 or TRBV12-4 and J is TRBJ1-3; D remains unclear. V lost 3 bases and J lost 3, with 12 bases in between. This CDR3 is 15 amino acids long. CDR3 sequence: CASSFLAGSGNTIYF. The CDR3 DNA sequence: TGTGCCAGCAGTTTCTTGGCAGGCAGTGGAAACACCATATATTTT.

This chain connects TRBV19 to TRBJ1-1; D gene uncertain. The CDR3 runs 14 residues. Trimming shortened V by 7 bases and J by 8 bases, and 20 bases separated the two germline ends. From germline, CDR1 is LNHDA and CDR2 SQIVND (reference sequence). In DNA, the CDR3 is TGTGCCAGTATCTCCGGGATAAATGTCGGGGAAGCTTTCTTT. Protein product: CASISGINVGEAFF.

CDR3 amino acids: CASSWGAKTEAFF. CDR3 DNA: TGTGCCAGCAGTTGGGGGGCGAAAACTGAAGCTTTCTTT. The chain has TRBV12-3 or TRBV12-4 and TRBJ1-1; weak D call: TRBD1 (6 bases). V shed 4 bases and J shed 5 bases, with 11 bases lying between them. The CDR3 extends over 13 amino acids.

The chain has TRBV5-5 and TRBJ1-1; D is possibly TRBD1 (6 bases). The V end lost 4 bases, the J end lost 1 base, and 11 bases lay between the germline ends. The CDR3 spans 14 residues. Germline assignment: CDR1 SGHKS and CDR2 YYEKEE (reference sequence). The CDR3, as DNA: TGTGCCAGCAGCAGGGGGGGCCGGAACACTGAAGCTTTCTTT. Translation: CASSRGGRNTEAFF.

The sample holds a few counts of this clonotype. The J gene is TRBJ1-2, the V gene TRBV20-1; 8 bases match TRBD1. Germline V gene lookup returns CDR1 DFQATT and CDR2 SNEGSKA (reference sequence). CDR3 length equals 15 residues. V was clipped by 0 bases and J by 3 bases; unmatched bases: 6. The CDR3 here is CSARDVQGADYGYTF. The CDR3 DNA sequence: TGCAGTGCTAGAGATGTGCAGGGGGCGGACTATGGCTACACCTTC.

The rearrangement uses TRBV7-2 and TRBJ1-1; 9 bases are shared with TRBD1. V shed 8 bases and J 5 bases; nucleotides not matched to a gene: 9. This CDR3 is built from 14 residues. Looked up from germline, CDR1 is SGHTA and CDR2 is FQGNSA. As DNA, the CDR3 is TGTGCCAGCCTACTGACAGGGGGAGGGACTGAAGCTTTCTTT. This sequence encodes CASLLTGGGTEAFF.

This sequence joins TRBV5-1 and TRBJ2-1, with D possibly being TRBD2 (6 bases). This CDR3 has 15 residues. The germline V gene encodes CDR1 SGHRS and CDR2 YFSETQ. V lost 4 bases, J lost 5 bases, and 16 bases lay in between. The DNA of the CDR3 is TGCGCCAGCAGCACAAGCGGGCCCCGCCACAATGAGCAGTTCTTC. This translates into CASSTSGPRHNEQFF. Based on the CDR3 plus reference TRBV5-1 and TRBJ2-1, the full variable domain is KAGVTQTPRYLIKTRGQQVTLSCSPISGHRSVSWYQQTPGQGLQFLFEYFSETQRNKGNFPGRFSGRQFSNSRSEMNVSTLELGDSALYLCASSTSGPRHNEQFFGPGTRLTVL.

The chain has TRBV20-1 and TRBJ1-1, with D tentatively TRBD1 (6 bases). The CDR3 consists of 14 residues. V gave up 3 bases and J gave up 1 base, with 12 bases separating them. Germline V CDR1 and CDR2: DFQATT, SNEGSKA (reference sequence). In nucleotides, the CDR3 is TGCAGTGCTAGTGCCGGGACAAGGAACACTGAAGCTTTCTTT. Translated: CSASAGTRNTEAFF.

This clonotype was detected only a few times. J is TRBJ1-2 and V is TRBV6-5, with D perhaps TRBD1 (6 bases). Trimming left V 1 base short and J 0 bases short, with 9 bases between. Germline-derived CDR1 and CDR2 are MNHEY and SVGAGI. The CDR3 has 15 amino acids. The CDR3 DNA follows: TGTGCCAGCAGTTACTTTCGGACAGCTAACTATGGCTACACCTTC. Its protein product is CASSYFRTANYGYTF.

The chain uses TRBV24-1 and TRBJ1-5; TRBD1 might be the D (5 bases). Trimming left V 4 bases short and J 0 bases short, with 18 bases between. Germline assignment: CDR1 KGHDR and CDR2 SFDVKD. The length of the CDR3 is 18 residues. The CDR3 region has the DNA TGTGCCACCAGTGAACGTCAAAGGGACGGAAATAGCAATCAGCCCCAGCATTTT. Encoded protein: CATSERQRDGNSNQPQHF.

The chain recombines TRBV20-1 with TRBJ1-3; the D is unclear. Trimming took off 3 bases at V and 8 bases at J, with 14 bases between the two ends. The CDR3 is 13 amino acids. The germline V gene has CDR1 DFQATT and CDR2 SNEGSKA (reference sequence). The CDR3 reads CSARDGPPDTIYF. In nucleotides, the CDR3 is TGCAGTGCTAGGGACGGTCCACCGGACACCATATATTTT.

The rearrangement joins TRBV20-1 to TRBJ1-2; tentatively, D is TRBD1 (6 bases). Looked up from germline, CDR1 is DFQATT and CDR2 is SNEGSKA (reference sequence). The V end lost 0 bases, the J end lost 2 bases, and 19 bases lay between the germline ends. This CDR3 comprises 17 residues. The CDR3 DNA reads TGCAGTGCTAGAGAACCGCTTCTGGGACACGGAAACTATGGCTACACCTTC. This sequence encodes CSAREPLLGHGNYGYTF.

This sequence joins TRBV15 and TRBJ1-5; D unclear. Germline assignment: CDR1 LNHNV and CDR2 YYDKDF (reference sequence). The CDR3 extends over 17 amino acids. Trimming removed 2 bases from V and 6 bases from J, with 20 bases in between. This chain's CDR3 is CATSRLPGQEMVQPQHF. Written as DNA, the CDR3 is TGTGCCACCAGCAGACTTCCCGGTCAGGAGATGGTTCAGCCCCAGCATTTT.

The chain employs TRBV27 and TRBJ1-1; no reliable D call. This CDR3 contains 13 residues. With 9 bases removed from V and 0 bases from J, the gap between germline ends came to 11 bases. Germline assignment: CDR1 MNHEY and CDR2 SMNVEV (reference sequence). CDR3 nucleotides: TGTGCCAGTCGTGGAACGATGAACACTGAAGCTTTCTTT. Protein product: CASRGTMNTEAFF.

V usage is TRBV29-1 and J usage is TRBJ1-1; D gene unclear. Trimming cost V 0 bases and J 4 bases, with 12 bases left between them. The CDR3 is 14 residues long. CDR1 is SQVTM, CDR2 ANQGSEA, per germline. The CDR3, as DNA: TGCAGCGTTGAAGAGCGACTGGGGAGCACTGAAGCTTTCTTT. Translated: CSVEERLGSTEAFF. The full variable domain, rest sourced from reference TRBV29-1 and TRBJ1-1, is SAVISQKPSRDICQRGTSLTIQCQVDSQVTMMFWYRQQPGQSLTLIATANQGSEATYESGFVIDKFPISRPNLTFSTLTVSNMSPEDSSIYLCSVEERLGSTEAFFGQGTRLTVV.